Listed here is a single T cell receptor beta chain. The participants were between roughly 18 and 100 years old and came from 24 US areas. This sample is part of a study of blood T cell repertoires in COVID-19. Study as a whole: The origin of the acute and convalescent COVID-19 samples was the United States, Italy and Spain.

CDR3 length: 16 residues. The V gene's germline CDR1 is SEHNR and CDR2 FQNEAQ (reference sequence). V shed 4 bases and J 9 bases; nucleotides not matched to a gene: 12. The repertoire was sequenced with immunoSEQ multiplex PCR; TCRdb's copy has only in-frame clones and lacks some. This table has a few hundred thousand clones, roughly 90% appearing once. The source of this sequence is a woman between 35 and 50 years old who had recovered from COVID-19. The V gene is TRBV7-9, the J gene TRBJ1-6, with TRBD1 identical over 7 bases. The sample comprised PBMCs or T cells enriched from blood (not recorded which). For the CDR3, the DNA is TGTGCCAGCAGCTCCTCCCGACAGGGAGAGAGTTCACCCCTCCACTTT. Translated: CASSSSRQGESSPLHF.